This is a list of T cell receptor beta chains from one sample in a study of shared clonotypes between healthy human individuals. Assay: immunoSEQ multiplex PCR; the TCRdb copy retains only in-frame clones and omits some. This sample has around 650,000 clones, with about 95% found just once. The sequenced sample was naive CD8+ T cells sorted from blood. The receptors originated from a woman aged 25 to 39 in good health. The CDR3 runs from the conserved cysteine through the conserved F or W. The order of the fields is clone size, D gene, V gene, J gene, CDR3 DNA, CDR3 protein. A D gene is named only where the DNA matches it firmly. Some rows mark clone size as missing; the rest say once, few, many or name a class of expanded clone.

>.|.|TRBV2|TRBJ2-7
TGTGCCACCAACCCACGGATTTACGAGCAGTACTTC
CATNPRIYEQYF
>.|.|TRBV2|TRBJ2-2
TGTGCCAGCAGTGACGCCGATGGCACCGGGGAGCTGTTTTTT
CASSDADGTGELFF
>.|.|TRBV2|TRBJ1-5
TGTGCCAGCAGTGATGACACGTATCAGGGGCAGCCCCAGCATTTT
CASSDDTYQGQPQHF
>.|.|TRBV19|TRBJ2-2
TGTGCCAGTAGTGGGACCCTAGGCCTGTTTTTT
CASSGTLGLFF
>.|TRBD2|TRBV30|TRBJ2-6
TGTGCCTGGTTTGGACTAGCTGGGGCCAACGTCCTGACTTTC
CAWFGLAGANVLTF
>.|.|TRBV7-9|TRBJ1-4
TGTGCCAGCAGCTTAGTAGCCCAGATAGCAACTAATGAAAAACTGTTTTTT
CASSLVAQIATNEKLFF
>.|.|TRBV7-8|TRBJ2-4
TGTGCCACCAGGGAACTTCCTATAGCCAAAAACATTCAGTACTTC
CATRELPIAKNIQYF
>.|.|TRBV10-2|TRBJ2-7
TGCGCCAGCAGCGCGGGGGAGCAGTACTTC
CASSAGEQYF
>.|.|TRBV7-6|TRBJ2-7
TGTGCCAGCAGCTTAGGGGGAGTCAACGAGCAGTACTTC
CASSLGGVNEQYF
>once|TRBD1|TRBV13|TRBJ2-3
TGTGCCAGCAGCACCCTGGACAGGTGGCCTATATTT
CASSTLDRWPIF
>.|.|TRBV6-4|TRBJ1-5
TGTGCCAGCAGTGAACGAACTACAGGGTTGAAAGGGCAGCCCCAGCATTTT
CASSERTTGLKGQPQHF
>.|.|TRBV11-2|TRBJ2-7
TGTGCCAGCAGCTTAGACGGGAGCACCGACGAGCAGTACTTC
CASSLDGSTDEQYF
>.|.|TRBV27|TRBJ1-5
TGTGCCAGCAGTTTAGGGTTTGGCAATCAGCCCCAGCATTTT
CASSLGFGNQPQHF
>.|.|TRBV27|TRBJ2-7
TGTGCCAGCAGTTTATATGTCCAGGGTTACGAGCAGTACTTC
CASSLYVQGYEQYF
>.|TRBD1|TRBV28|TRBJ1-5
TGTGCCAGCAGTATGCAACAGGGGGGCAATCAGCCCCAGCATTTT
CASSMQQGGNQPQHF
>few|TRBD1|TRBV7-9|TRBJ1-1
TGTGCCAGCAGCGGGGACAGGGGGCTCACTGAAGCTTTCTTT
CASSGDRGLTEAFF
>.|.|TRBV27|TRBJ2-1
TGTGCCAGCAGGGGGGACACCTTGATTAATGAGCAGTTCTTC
CASRGDTLINEQFF
>.|.|TRBV28|TRBJ1-1
TGTGCCAGCAGTTTATTAACCCGTAGAGGCACTGAAGCTTTCTTT
CASSLLTRRGTEAFF
>.|.|TRBV13|TRBJ1-1
TGTGCCAGCAGCTTAGGCCCGAACACTGAAGCTTTCTTT
CASSLGPNTEAFF
>.|TRBD1|TRBV7-9|TRBJ2-7
TGTGCCAGCAGCCCTGGGACAGGGTACGAGCAGTACTTC
CASSPGTGYEQYF
>.|.|TRBV2|TRBJ1-3
TGTGCCAGCAGTGAACCCGCTCGGACAGCAGCTGGAAACACCATATATTTT
CASSEPARTAAGNTIYF
>.|.|TRBV27|TRBJ2-1
TGTGCCAGCAGTCTGGGCCACAGCACTACTGAGCAGTTCTTC
CASSLGHSTTEQFF
>.|.|TRBV10-2|TRBJ2-7
TGCGCCAGCAGTCGGGACCGAGCCTACGAGCAGTACTTC
CASSRDRAYEQYF
>.|TRBD2|TRBV27|TRBJ2-5
TGTGCCAGCAGTTTCGGACTAGCGGGAGGGCGAGAGACCCAGTACTTC
CASSFGLAGGRETQYF
>once|.|TRBV28|TRBJ2-3
TGTGCCAGCAGTTTCGGGTTTGCGACAGATACGCAGTATTTT
CASSFGFATDTQYF
>.|.|TRBV25-1|TRBJ1-1
TGTGCCAGCAGTGAATCTGTCACCAACACTGAAGCTTTCTTT
CASSESVTNTEAFF
>.|TRBD1|TRBV2|TRBJ2-7
TGTGCCAGCAGTGAACAGGGGGCCCGTCTCGAGCAGTACTTC
CASSEQGARLEQYF
>.|.|TRBV28|TRBJ2-7
TGTGCCAGCAGTTTAAGGGGAACCTGGGGGGAGCAGTACTTC
CASSLRGTWGEQYF
>once|.|TRBV5-1|TRBJ1-4
TGCGCCAGCAGCTTGGAATCTAGGGACATTGAACTGTTTTTT
CASSLESRDIELFF
>once|.|TRBV9|TRBJ2-7
TGTGCCAGCAGCGTAGGGGACCGGGCCTACGAGCAGTACTTC
CASSVGDRAYEQYF
>.|.|TRBV7-9|TRBJ1-2
TGTGCCAGCAGCTTGTCCGGACAGTTCGTGCCATACTATGGCTACACCTTC
CASSLSGQFVPYYGYTF
>.|TRBD1|TRBV2|TRBJ2-2
TGTGCCAGCAGTGGACAGGGATCCGGGGAGCTGTTTTTT
CASSGQGSGELFF
>.|.|TRBV19|TRBJ2-7
TGTGCCAGTAGTATAGGGCACCGGGGCTACGAGCAGTACTTC
CASSIGHRGYEQYF
>.|.|TRBV28|TRBJ1-5
TGTGCCAGCAGTTTTTGGGGGTCGTATAGCAATCAGCCCCAGCATTTT
CASSFWGSYSNQPQHF
>.|.|TRBV6-1|TRBJ1-5
TGTGCCAGCAGGGATGGGACATCTTATCAGCCCCAGCATTTT
CASRDGTSYQPQHF
>.|TRBD1|TRBV7-9|TRBJ2-7
TGTGCCAGCAGCTCAACCGGGACAGTCATCCACTACGAGCAGTACTTC
CASSSTGTVIHYEQYF
>.|TRBD2|TRBV28|TRBJ2-1
TGTGCCAGCAGTTCCGAGCGGGAGCGTCACTACAATGAGCAGTTCTTC
CASSSERERHYNEQFF
>.|.|TRBV30|TRBJ1-1
TGTGCCTGGAGAGGGGACACCGAAGGCTCCTCTGAAGCTTTCTTT
CAWRGDTEGSSEAFF
>.|TRBD2|TRBV4-1|TRBJ2-7
TGCGCCAGCAGCCAAGAGCTAGCGGGATTGCGGTACGAGCAGTACTTC
CASSQELAGLRYEQYF
>.|.|TRBV5-1|TRBJ2-3
TGCGCCAGCAGCTTGGAAGGGTTTCGCAGCACAGATACGCAGTATTTT
CASSLEGFRSTDTQYF
>.|TRBD1|TRBV28|TRBJ1-6
TGTGCCAGCAGTCCTCCGGGACAGTGGGAGAGCTCCTATAATTCACCCCTCCACTTT
CASSPPGQWESSYNSPLHF
>.|.|TRBV5-4|TRBJ1-1
TGTGCCAGCAGCTATGGAGGATGGCGCACTGAAGCTTTCTTT
CASSYGGWRTEAFF